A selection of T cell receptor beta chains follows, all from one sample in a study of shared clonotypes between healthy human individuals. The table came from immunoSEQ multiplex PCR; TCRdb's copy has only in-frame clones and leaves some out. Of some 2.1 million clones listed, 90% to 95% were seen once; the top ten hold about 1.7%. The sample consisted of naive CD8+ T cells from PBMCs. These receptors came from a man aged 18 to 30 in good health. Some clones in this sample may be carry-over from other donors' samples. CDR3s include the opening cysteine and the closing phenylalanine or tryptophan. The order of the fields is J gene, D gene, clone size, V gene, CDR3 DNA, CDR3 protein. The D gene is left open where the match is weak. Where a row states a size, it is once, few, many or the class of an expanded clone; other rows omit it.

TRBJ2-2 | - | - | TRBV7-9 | TGTGCCAGCAGCCCAAGGGACGGATCGAACACCGGGGAGCTGTTTTTT | CASSPRDGSNTGELFF
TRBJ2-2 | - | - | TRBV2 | TGTGCCAGCAGTGAAGCGGTTACGAGAGTAGGCGGGGAGCTGTTTTTT | CASSEAVTRVGGELFF
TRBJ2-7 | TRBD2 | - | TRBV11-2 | TGTGCCAGCAGCGCGGGACTAGCGGGGTTCTACGAGCAGTACTTC | CASSAGLAGFYEQYF
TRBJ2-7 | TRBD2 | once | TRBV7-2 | TGTGCCAGCAGCCCTAGCGGGAGACGCTACGAGCAGTACTTC | CASSPSGRRYEQYF
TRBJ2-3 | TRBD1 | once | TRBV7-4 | TGTGCCAGCAGCCTACTTACAGGGGGAACCACAGATACGCAGTATTTT | CASSLLTGGTTDTQYF
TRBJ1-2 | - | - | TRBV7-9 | TGTGCCAGCAGCCCCGAGAGGCTCTATGGCTACACCTTC | CASSPERLYGYTF
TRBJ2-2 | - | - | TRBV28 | TGTGCCAGCCGAGAAAAGGGCACCGGGGAGCTGTTTTTT | CASREKGTGELFF
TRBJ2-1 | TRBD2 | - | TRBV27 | TGTGCCAGCAGTCCCTGGGAGGGTTCGAATGAGCAGTTCTTC | CASSPWEGSNEQFF
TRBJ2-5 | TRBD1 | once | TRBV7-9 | TGTGCCAGCAGCTTGGGGTGGGGACAGGGGGCTGAAGAGACCCAGTACTTC | CASSLGWGQGAEETQYF
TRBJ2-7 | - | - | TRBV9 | TGTGCCAGCAGCGTAGGGCCAGGATTATCCTACGAGCAGTACTTC | CASSVGPGLSYEQYF
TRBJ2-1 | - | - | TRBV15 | TGTGCCACCAGCCCCAGATCGGGGGTCAATGAGCAGTTCTTC | CATSPRSGVNEQFF
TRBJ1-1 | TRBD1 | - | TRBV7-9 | TGTGCCAGCAGTCAGGGGGCAGGGGCTGAAGCTTTCTTT | CASSQGAGAEAFF
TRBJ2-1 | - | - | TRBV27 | TGTGCCAGCAGTAAATTAGACGACCCAAACAATGAGCAGTTCTTC | CASSKLDDPNNEQFF
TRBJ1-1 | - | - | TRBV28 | TGTGCCAGCAGGATTAAGGGGGTCCGGAACACTGAAGCTTTCTTT | CASRIKGVRNTEAFF
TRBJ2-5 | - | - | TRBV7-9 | TGTGCCAGCAGCTCAGGGGGGTTTCAGACCCAGTACTTC | CASSSGGFQTQYF
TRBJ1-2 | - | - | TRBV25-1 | TGTGCCAGCAGTGAAGGATACGGATTTGGCTACACCTTC | CASSEGYGFGYTF
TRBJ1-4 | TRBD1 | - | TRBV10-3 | TGTGCCATCAGTGAGATAGGGGGCCGTTTTGAAAAACTGTTTTTT | CAISEIGGRFEKLFF
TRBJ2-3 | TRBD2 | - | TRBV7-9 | TGTGCCAGCAGCTTTCCCCCGCGGGAGAGTACAGATACGCAGTATTTT | CASSFPPRESTDTQYF
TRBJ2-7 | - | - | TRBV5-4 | TGTGCCAGCAGCTTTTTTGGCGGACCCTACGAGCAGTACTTC | CASSFFGGPYEQYF
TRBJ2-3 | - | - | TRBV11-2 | TGTGCCAGCAGCCCCCGGACAAGGGGGCAGTATTTT | CASSPRTRGQYF
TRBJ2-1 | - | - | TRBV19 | TGTGCCAGTAGTATAGACGGGACTGAGCAGTTCTTC | CASSIDGTEQFF
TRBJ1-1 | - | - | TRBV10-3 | TGTGCCATCAGTGAGTCAATACTTGGCACTGAAGCTTTCTTT | CAISESILGTEAFF
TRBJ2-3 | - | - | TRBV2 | TGTGCCAGCAGTGAAGCGGCGGGGAGCCTCACAGATACGCAGTATTTT | CASSEAAGSLTDTQYF
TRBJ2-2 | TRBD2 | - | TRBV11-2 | TGTGCCAGCAGCGGGAGTGCGGGAGGGAACACCGGGGAGCTGTTTTTT | CASSGSAGGNTGELFF
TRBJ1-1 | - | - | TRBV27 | TGTGCCAGCAGTCCCCAAGGGGCCGCTGAAGCTTTCTTT | CASSPQGAAEAFF
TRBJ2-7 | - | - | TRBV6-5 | TGTGCCAGCAGTTACTATGGGGACTCCTACGAGCAGTACTTC | CASSYYGDSYEQYF